This entry lists 15 T cell receptor beta chains sequenced from one sample in a study of cytomegalovirus exposure and HLA in healthy donors. The study ran its PCR with 60 Vbeta and 13 Jbeta primers. Assay: immunoSEQ multiplex PCR; the TCRdb copy retains only in-frame clones and omits some. The table includes over 100,000 clones, roughly 80% detected once. The source material was PBMCs. These receptor sequences come from a man aged 30 to 39 in good health and CMV-seropositive.

The rearrangement uses TRBV6-1 and TRBJ1-5; D is ambiguous. Germline CDR1 and CDR2: MNHNS and SASEGT. The germline V and J ends were trimmed by 1 base and 5 bases, with 12 bases remaining between them. This CDR3 has 15 residues. CDR3 DNA sequence: TGTGCCAGCAGTGAAGACAAACAGTCAGATCAGCCCCAGCATTTT. Protein sequence: CASSEDKQSDQPQHF.

The sample holds a few counts of this clone. The CDR3, as DNA: TGTGCCAGCAGCTTGGGCAGGAACTATGGCTACACCTTC. It specifies CASSLGRNYGYTF. The chain employs TRBV5-6 and TRBJ1-2, with D unresolved. This CDR3 has 13 amino acids. Looked up from germline, CDR1 is SGHDT and CDR2 is YYEEEE. Trimming stripped 0 bases from V and 2 bases from J, with 5 bases between.

The chain has TRBV7-8 and TRBJ2-6, with D unclear. V was cut by 3 bases and J by 1 base, with 16 bases left in between. Germline-derived CDR1 and CDR2 are SGHVS and FQNEAQ. The CDR3 runs 18 residues. CDR3 loop: CASSFRYTQASGANVLTF. The CDR3 nucleotides are TGTGCCAGCAGCTTTAGGTACACCCAGGCGTCTGGGGCCAACGTCCTGACTTTC. The entire variable domain, with the rest obtained from reference TRBV7-8 and TRBJ2-6, is as follows: GAGVSQSPRYKVAKRGQDVALRCDPISGHVSLFWYQQALGQGPEFLTYFQNEAQLDKSGLPSDRFFAERPEGSVSTLKIQRTQQEDSAVYLCASSFRYTQASGANVLTFGAGSRLTVL.

This chain connects TRBV7-3 to TRBJ1-1; TRBD1 is a possible D gene (6 bases). Trimming removed 4 bases at V and 5 bases at J, with 11 bases between. Germline CDR1 and CDR2: SGHTA and FQGTGA. This CDR3 has 13 amino acids. CDR3 residues: CASSSIRGTEAFF. In DNA, the CDR3 is TGTGCCAGCAGCTCAATCAGGGGAACTGAAGCTTTCTTT.

Written as DNA, the CDR3 is TGCGCCAGCCTGTTTCAGGGTAGCAATCAGCCCCAGCATTTT. Translated: CASLFQGSNQPQHF. The genes are TRBV23-1 and TRBJ1-5; perhaps TRBD1 as D (5 bases). TRBV23-1 is an open reading frame whose function is uncertain. The V and J ends lost 8 bases and 0 bases respectively, with 11 bases between them. The CDR3 has 14 residues.

J is TRBJ1-1 and V is TRBV27; D gene ambiguous. CDR1 MNHEY and CDR2 SMNVEV come from the germline V gene (reference sequence). CDR3 length: 13 residues. Between the trimmed V and J ends, which lost 1 base and 7 bases, there was a span of 10 bases. DNA of the CDR3: TGTGCCAGCAGTTTATATGAGGGAATTGAAGCTTTCTTT. It encodes CASSLYEGIEAFF.

V gene TRBV2 combines with J gene TRBJ2-5; 8 bases line up with TRBD1. J gave up 1 base and V 6 bases, and 4 bases lay outside the gene matches. This CDR3 comprises 14 residues. Germline V gene sequence: CDR1 SNHLY, CDR2 FYNNEI. CDR3: CASRNDRGQETQYF. For the CDR3, the DNA is TGTGCCAGCAGGAATGACAGGGGCCAAGAGACCCAGTACTTC.

The chain joins TRBV20-1 to TRBJ2-5, with unresolved D. This CDR3 is 11 amino acids long. Germline V gene data show CDR1 as DFQATT and CDR2 as SNEGSKA (reference sequence). Trimming shortened V by 5 bases and J by 4 bases, and 8 bases separated the two germline ends. CDR3 region: CSARRGETQYF. In DNA form, the CDR3 reads TGCAGTGCTCGGAGAGGAGAGACCCAGTACTTC.

V usage is TRBV5-4 and J usage is TRBJ2-1, with D tentatively TRBD2 (6 bases). This CDR3 is built from 15 residues. V was clipped by 4 bases and J by 0 bases, with 11 bases between them. Germline-derived CDR1 and CDR2 are SGHNT and YYREEE (reference sequence). Here the CDR3 DNA reads TGTGCCAGCAGCCCGACGGGGGACTCCTACAATGAGCAGTTCTTC. This translates into CASSPTGDSYNEQFF. Based on the CDR3 plus reference TRBV5-4 and TRBJ2-1, the full variable domain is ETGVTQSPTHLIKTRGQQVTLRCSSQSGHNTVSWYQQALGQGPQFIFQYYREEENGRGNFPPRFSGLQFPNYSSELNVNALELDDSALYLCASSPTGDSYNEQFFGPGTRLTVL.

This rearrangement joins TRBV7-9 to TRBJ2-1; D may be TRBD2 (6 bases). The CDR3 runs to 19 residues. Germline CDR1 SEHNR, CDR2 FQNEAQ (reference sequence). Deletions cut 2 bases from V and 0 bases from J, with 20 bases between. This chain's CDR3 is CASSLRGYGGARSYNEQFF. Written as DNA, the CDR3 is TGTGCCAGCAGCTTACGAGGTTACGGCGGGGCCCGCTCCTACAATGAGCAGTTCTTC.

This chain joins TRBV5-8 and TRBJ2-1, with 9 bases aligning to TRBD1. The germline CDR1 and CDR2 sequences are SGHTS and YDEGEE. This CDR3 has 14 residues. The CDR3 DNA is TGTGCAAGCGGGACAGGGCGCTCCTACAATGAGCAGTTCTTC. Translated: CASGTGRSYNEQFF. The full variable domain, its missing parts supplied by reference TRBV5-8 and TRBJ2-1, is EAGVTQSPTHLIKTRGQQATLRCSPISGHTSVYWYQQALGLGLQFLLWYDEGEERNRGNFPPRFSGRQFPNYSSELNVNALELEDSALYLCASGTGRSYNEQFFGPGTRLTVL.

CDR3 region: CASSRTGTNYGYTF. CDR3 nucleotide sequence: TGTGCCAGCTCACGGACGGGAACTAACTATGGCTACACCTTC. The rearrangement uses TRBV18 and TRBJ1-2, with D uncertain. This CDR3 is 14 amino acids long. Trimming cost V 4 bases and J 0 bases, with 9 bases left between them. CDR1 KGHSH and CDR2 LQKENI come from the germline V gene.

V usage is TRBV4-1 and J usage is TRBJ2-3; D is unclear. Per germline, CDR1 MGHRA and CDR2 YSYEKL. V was trimmed by 2 bases and J by 2 bases, leaving 11 bases between them. This CDR3 has 15 amino acids. Here the CDR3 reads CASSQYGSITDTQYF. The CDR3 DNA reads TGCGCCAGCAGCCAATACGGGTCCATCACAGATACGCAGTATTTT.

J is TRBJ2-1 and V is TRBV5-6; TRBD2 aligns across 7 bases. Germline CDR1 SGHDT, CDR2 YYEEEE. This CDR3 is built from 13 residues. V lost 4 bases to trimming and J lost 7 bases; unmatched junction nucleotides: 5. CDR3 nucleotides: TGTGCCAGCAGCCGCGGGAGAACGAATGAGCAGTTCTTC. Residues: CASSRGRTNEQFF.

This clone has a handful of counts. The V gene is TRBV11-3, the J gene TRBJ1-3, with 9 bases aligning to TRBD1. Germline-derived CDR1 and CDR2 are SGHNT and YENEEA. V gave up 6 bases and J gave up 2 bases; unmatched junction bases: 14. The CDR3 runs to 18 residues. CDR3 amino acids: CASSTDRGHFETGNTIYF. The CDR3 DNA follows: TGTGCCAGCAGTACGGACAGGGGACACTTTGAAACTGGAAACACCATATATTTT.